This TCR beta chain emerged from a study of PD-1 blockade in classical Hodgkin lymphoma (dated by TCRdb to 2020 to 2021). Notes on the research overall: Nivolumab dosing was 3 mg/kg intravenously every 2 weeks, continuing until either disease progression or unacceptable toxicity. The study used CyTOF and TCR beta sequencing to define a peripheral blood immune signature of response to PD-1 blockade in classical Hodgkin lymphoma.

The Qiagen DNeasy kit was used to extract genomic DNA both from unsorted PBMCs and from the negatively selected CD4+ and CD8+ fractions. Amplification of TCR beta CDR3 regions was done by immunoSEQ multiplex PCR with primers that anneal to V and J segments. A synthetic immune receptor repertoire was used to minimize amplification bias, and any remaining bias was removed computationally after sequencing. The study's processing was this. Custom Python scripts were used to quantify repertoire diversity as the Shannon entropy index. Unsorted, CD4+ and CD8+ repertoires were analyzed separately, except for combined analyses in which CD4+ and CD8+ sequences were merged in silico. A clone was considered expanded if an increase in frequency of at least 2-fold after treatment relative to C1D1 was found, and a pseudocount of 0.5 was applied to clones undetected at baseline. Singleton clones were defined as clones with 0 or 1 copy at C1D1, and non-singleton clones were defined as clones with 2 or more copies. Clones expanded in unsorted samples were assigned a CD4+, CD8+ or unknown annotation through matching of protein sequences in sorted samples from the same patient. Diversity changes from C1D1 to C4D1 were tested in paired samples using Wilcoxon tests. As stored in TCRdb, this immuneACCESS dataset retains in-frame rearrangements with V and J assigned. A fraction of the clones does not appear; measured against another copy, unresolved V genes explain less than half of the discrepancy, and the remainder lacks a known reason. V and J calls and clone size come straight from that table; D and trimming were deduced from the DNA. The sample has 20,000 to 25,000 clones on record, 60% to 85% of them singletons. Clones ranked in the top ten supply nearly 8% of the sample.

This specimen's time point label, per the study, means: cycle 2 day 1 (C2D1) of nivolumab. All trial patients had relapsed after autologous stem cell transplantation, with cohorts A, B and C differing in prior brentuximab vedotin exposure. The trial cohort was composed of about 60 patients with relapsed/refractory classical Hodgkin lymphoma, for whom complete response, partial response or progressive disease was recorded as best overall response. In the multi-cohort phase II CheckMate 205 trial, trial patients received single-agent nivolumab. Best overall response was determined by an independent review committee according to the 2007 International Working Group response criteria. Trial PBMCs were collected immediately before nivolumab initiation (C1D1) and during therapy at cycle 2 day 1 and cycle 4 day 1. Peripheral blood was collected in 8 mL Vacutainer Cell Preparation Tubes, from which PBMCs were isolated by centrifugation and then cryopreserved.

The CDR3, from cysteine to phenylalanine, totals 11 residues. Only CDR3 DNA remains: 33 bases, in frame from the first base. CDR1 is given as SGHVS and CDR2 as FQNEAQ, both from the germline V gene. V is reduced by 5 bases and J by 6 bases, leaving a spacing of 8 bases between them. Comment on this clone: Its antigen specificity is not known. Base qualities are not at hand, and no much larger clone is one base apart.

Broad study findings and their caveats: Newly diagnosed patients were reported to have lower baseline TCR diversity than healthy donors, and relapsed/refractory patients were reported to have lower baseline TCR diversity still. By C4D1, a significant rise was seen in CD4+ TCR diversity but not in CD8+ TCR diversity (p=0.0027 vs p=0.16), and the rise was most apparent among complete responders (p=0.02). The study was limited to a single clinical trial cohort, and causes of repertoire differences, possibly disease activity or prior therapy, remained undefined. Diversity was lower in patients who began nivolumab less than 1 year after ASCT, so these patients were left out of later analyses to avoid confounding by immune reconstitution. Among trial patients, those achieving complete response had baseline diversity similar to that of newly diagnosed patients, while diversity was significantly lower in partial responders and progressors.

The clonotype originates from a human donor with classical Hodgkin lymphoma. The source material was peripheral blood mononuclear cells (PBMCs), sampled before the second cycle of nivolumab. The V gene is TRBV7-8 and the J gene is TRBJ2-7, with no confidently assigned D gene. At the DNA level, the sequence is TGTGCCAGCAGCCTCTGGGGCGAGCAGTACTTC. It is translated as CASSLWGEQYF.